This T cell receptor (beta chain) was retrieved from a study of blood T cell repertoires in COVID-19. The CDR3 has 16 residues. CDR1 is LGHDT, CDR2 YNNKEL, per germline (reference sequence). The V end lost 4 bases, the J end lost 0 bases, and 12 bases lay between the germline ends. Here immunoSEQ multiplex PCR was the method, and the copy in TCRdb shows in-frame clones only, minus some. The sample records over 250,000 clones, approximately 89% being singletons. The clonotype comes from a woman aged 55-69 years who had recovered from COVID-19. The V gene is TRBV3-1 (or the pseudogene TRBV3-2), the J gene TRBJ2-2; D is perhaps TRBD1 (5 bases). The sample consisted of PBMCs or T cells enriched from blood (not recorded which). The CDR3 region is CASSLPAGTNTGELFF. For the CDR3, the DNA is TGTGCCAGCAGCCTCCCTGCAGGGACGAACACCGGGGAGCTGTTTTTT.